This T cell receptor (beta chain) originates from a study of response to subunit inactivated influenza vaccine (dated by TCRdb to between 2017 and 2018). In the study overall: Deep quantitative profiling of the T cell receptor repertoire was used in the study to follow responses to a trivalent subunit inactivated influenza vaccine. Overall study outcomes, separate from this receptor: The authors proposed that each seasonal influenza vaccination may bring in only a limited number of new T cells.

A remark on this clonotype: It has no known antigen specificity. Within one base of it there is no much larger clone, and no base qualities were kept.

CDR1 and CDR2 were assigned from the germline V gene (reference sequence) as LGHDT and YNNKEL. The CDR3 sequence holds 12 residues, the cysteine and phenylalanine included. CDR3 DNA only is kept here, 36 bases in frame from base 1. V and J are truncated by 1 base and 9 bases respectively, leaving an intervening sequence of 7 bases. Library generation was performed with RT-PCR. Sequencing was performed on an Illumina HiSeq 2500. TCRdb cleaned the public reads at Q25 with fastp, built clones with MiXCR and kept in-frame beta chains. Entries are consolidated by CDR3 protein sequence, retaining the most common genes and DNA. Here the sample has hundreds of thousands of distinct CDR3 sequences; around 13% occur a single time. The top ten clonotypes cover about 7.6% of the sample.

The receptor chain draws on TRBV3-1 and TRBJ2-4; the D gene could be either TRBD1 or TRBD2, each agreeing at 5 bases. The sequences come from PBMCs from blood, collected around 15 days before vaccination. This receptor was taken from a man aged 45-60 years who received an inactivated influenza vaccine. Donor details come from another sample of the same person, matched by shared clones. The CDR3 protein is CASSQAGTIQYF. The nucleotides read TGTGCCAGCAGCCAAGCAGGGACCATTCAGTACTTC.